This TCR beta chain is from a study of shared clonotypes between healthy human individuals. Findings of the study overall: Sharing across four donors was highest in naive CD4 (roughly 5%) and lowest in memory CD8 (roughly 0.4%). Blood was the only sampled material, and tissue repertoires likely differ.

Sorted-subset replicate PCRs used about 0.2 ug of genomic DNA. This amount corresponded to about 29,000 T cell genomes. Assay: immunoSEQ multiplex PCR; the TCRdb copy retains only in-frame clones and omits some. The sample yields 2 million to 2.5 million clones, just over 90% seen once. Comment on this clone: Its specificity is unknown.

There were no recent acute infections or vaccinations among the donors, who were healthy HIV-negative adults. CDR1 is DFQATT, CDR2 SNEGSKA, per germline (reference sequence). The CDR3 length is 11 residues. Trimming pared 3 bases from V and 10 bases from J, leaving 10 bases between. The chain carries TRBV20-1 and TRBJ2-1, with TRBD2 as a possible D gene (5 bases). Sequencing was carried out using naive CD4+ T cells from PBMCs. As for subset: CD45RA+ positively selected. The sequence was obtained from a man aged 18 to 30 in good health. Some clones in this sample may be carry-over from other donors' samples. CDR3 nucleotide sequence: TGCAGTGCTAGTCTCCCGGGGGAGCAGTTCTTC. It translates to CSASLPGEQFF.